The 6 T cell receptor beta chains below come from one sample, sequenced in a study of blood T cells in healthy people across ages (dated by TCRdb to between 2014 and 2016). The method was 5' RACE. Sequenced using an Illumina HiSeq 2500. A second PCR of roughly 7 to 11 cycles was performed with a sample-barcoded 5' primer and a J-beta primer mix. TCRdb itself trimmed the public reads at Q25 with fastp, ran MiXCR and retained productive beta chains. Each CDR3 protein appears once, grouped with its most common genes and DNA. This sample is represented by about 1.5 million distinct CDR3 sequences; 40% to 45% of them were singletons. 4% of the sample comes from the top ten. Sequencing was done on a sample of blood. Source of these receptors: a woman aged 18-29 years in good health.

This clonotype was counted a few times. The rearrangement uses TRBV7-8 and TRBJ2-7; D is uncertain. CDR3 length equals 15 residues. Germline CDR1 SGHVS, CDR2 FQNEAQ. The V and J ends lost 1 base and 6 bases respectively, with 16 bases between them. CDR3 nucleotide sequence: TGTGCCAGCAGCTTAGGGCGAACGGGCCGAGGCGAGCAGTACTTC. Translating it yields CASSLGRTGRGEQYF.

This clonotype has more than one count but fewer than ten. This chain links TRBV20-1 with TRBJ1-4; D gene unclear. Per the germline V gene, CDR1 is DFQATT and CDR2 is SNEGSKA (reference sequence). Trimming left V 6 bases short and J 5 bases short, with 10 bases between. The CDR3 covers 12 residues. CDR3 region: CSAIVQNEKLFF. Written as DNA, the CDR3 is TGCAGTGCGATAGTCCAGAATGAAAAACTGTTTTTT.

The CDR3 DNA reads as TGTGCCAGCAGTTTTTCGGGGGCGTCTCAGCCCCAGCATTTT. Amino acids: CASSFSGASQPQHF. V and J are TRBV28 and TRBJ1-5; D is possibly TRBD1 (6 bases). The germline V and J ends were trimmed by 3 bases and 6 bases, with 12 bases remaining between them. Looked up from germline, CDR1 is MDHEN and CDR2 is SYDVKM. This CDR3 is 14 amino acids long.

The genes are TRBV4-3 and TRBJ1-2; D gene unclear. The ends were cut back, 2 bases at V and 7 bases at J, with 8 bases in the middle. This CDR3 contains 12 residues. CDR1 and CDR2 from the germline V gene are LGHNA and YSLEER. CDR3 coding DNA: TGCGCCAGCAGCCAAATTGGGTGTGGCTACACCTTC. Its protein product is CASSQIGCGYTF.

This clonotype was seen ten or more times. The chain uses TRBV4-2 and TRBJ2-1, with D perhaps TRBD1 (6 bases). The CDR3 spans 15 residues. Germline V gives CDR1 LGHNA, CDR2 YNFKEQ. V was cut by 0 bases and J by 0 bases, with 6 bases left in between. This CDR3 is CASSQEDSSYNEQFF. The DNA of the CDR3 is TGTGCCAGCAGCCAAGAGGACAGCTCCTACAATGAGCAGTTCTTC.

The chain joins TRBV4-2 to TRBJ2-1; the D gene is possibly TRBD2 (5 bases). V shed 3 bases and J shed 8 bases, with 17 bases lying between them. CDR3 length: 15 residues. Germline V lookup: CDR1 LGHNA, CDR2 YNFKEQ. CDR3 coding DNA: TGTGCCAGCAGCCAGATACTAGGTTTCATAGATGAGCAGTTCTTC. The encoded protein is CASSQILGFIDEQFF.